The present TCR beta chain was sequenced within a study of cytomegalovirus exposure and HLA in healthy donors. Notes on the study in general: Both high specificity and high sensitivity reportedly marked the classifier's diagnosis of cytomegalovirus status. The study put 150 to 200 TCR beta chains on its list as cytomegalovirus-associated. TCR clusters originating in the first cohort tended to co-occur in the 110 or so validation repertoires, according to a later analysis.

The V end lost 5 bases, the J end lost 0 bases, and 9 bases lay between the germline ends. Germline values: CDR1 GTSNPN, CDR2 SVGIG (reference sequence). The CDR3 covers 13 residues. Regarding this clone: Its antigen is undetermined.

Libraries were prepared by immunoSEQ multiplex PCR; TCRdb keeps only in-frame clonotypes and omits some of them. The sample yields a few hundred thousand clones, about nine tenths seen once. The chain joins TRBV30 to TRBJ2-3, with D perhaps TRBD2 (6 bases). Sequencing was carried out using PBMCs. This receptor was obtained from a woman between 18 and 30 years old in good health and CMV-seronegative. The CDR3 is CAWAGPSTDTQYF. CDR3 DNA sequence: TGTGCCTGGGCGGGGCCTAGCACAGATACGCAGTATTTT. The whole variable domain, filled in from reference TRBV30 and TRBJ2-3, reads SQTIHQWPATLVQPVGSPLSLECTVEGTSNPNLYWYRQAAGRGLQLLFYSVGIGQISSEVPQNLSASRPQDRQFILSSKKLLLSDSGFYLCAWAGPSTDTQYFGPGTRLTVL.